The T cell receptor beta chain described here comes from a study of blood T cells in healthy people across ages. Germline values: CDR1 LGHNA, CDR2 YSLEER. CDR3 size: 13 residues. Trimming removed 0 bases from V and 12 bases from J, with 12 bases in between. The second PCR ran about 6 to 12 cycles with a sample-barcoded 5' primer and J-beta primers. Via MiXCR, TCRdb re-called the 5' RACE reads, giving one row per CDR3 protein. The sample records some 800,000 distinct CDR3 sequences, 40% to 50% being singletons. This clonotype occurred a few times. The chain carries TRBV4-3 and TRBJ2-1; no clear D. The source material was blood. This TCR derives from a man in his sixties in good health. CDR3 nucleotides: TGCGCCAGCAGCCAAGATAGCCCTTACGCGCAGTTCTTC. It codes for CASSQDSPYAQFF.